The 16 T cell receptor beta chains in this list originate from one sample, sequenced in a study of blood T cell repertoires in COVID-19. The protocol was immunoSEQ multiplex PCR, while the TCRdb copy is restricted to in-frame clones and leaves out a portion. The repertoire holds under 150,000 clones, with 84% as singletons. Sequencing used PBMCs or T cells enriched from blood (not recorded which). Receptors were obtained from a man in his forties or fifties in a cohort exposed to, infected with or recovered from COVID-19 (not recorded which).

A single count supports this clone. The chain has TRBV18 and TRBJ2-1; 7 nucleotides line up with TRBD1. V was clipped by 5 bases and J by 5 bases; unmatched bases: 6. This CDR3 is built from 14 residues. CDR1 is KGHSH and CDR2 is LQKENI in the germline V gene. DNA for the CDR3: TGTGCCAGCTCAACCCGGGACAGACACAATGAGCAGTTCTTC. This gives the protein CASSTRDRHNEQFF. Using reference TRBV18 and TRBJ2-1 for the parts outside the CDR3, the full variable domain is NAGVMQNPRHLVRRRGQEARLRCSPMKGHSHVYWYRQLPEEGLKFMVYLQKENIIDESGMPKERFSAEFPKEGPSILRIQQVVRGDSAAYFCASSTRDRHNEQFFGPGTRLTVL.

The chain is built from TRBV10-3 and TRBJ2-2; weak D call: TRBD1 (6 bases). From germline, CDR1 is ENHRY and CDR2 SYGVKD. The CDR3 length is 15 residues. V lost 5 bases and J 5 bases, leaving 15 bases between the germline ends. The CDR3 sequence: CAISSPTGKTGELFF. The CDR3 region has the DNA TGTGCCATCAGTTCACCAACAGGGAAAACCGGGGAGCTGTTTTTT.

V gene TRBV9 combines with J gene TRBJ2-7, with TRBD1 matching over 11 bases. Per the germline V gene, CDR1 is SGDLS and CDR2 is YYNGEE. V was clipped by 2 bases and J by 1 base; unmatched bases: 2. The CDR3 loop spans 15 amino acids. This CDR3 is CASSVGTGGSYEQYF. CDR3 DNA sequence: TGTGCCAGCAGCGTGGGGACAGGGGGTTCCTACGAGCAGTACTTC. The full variable domain, completed using reference TRBV9 and TRBJ2-7, is DSGVTQTPKHLITATGQRVTLRCSPRSGDLSVYWYQQSLDQGLQFLIQYYNGEERAKGNILERFSAQQFPDLHSELNLSSLELGDSALYFCASSVGTGGSYEQYFGPGTRLTVT.

This clone has just a few counts. The chain carries TRBV5-6 and TRBJ2-7; the match to TRBD1 covers 7 bases. This CDR3 has 14 amino acids. V gave up 6 bases and J gave up 0 bases; unmatched junction bases: 6. From germline, CDR1 is SGHDT and CDR2 YYEEEE. The CDR3 is CASTRGDSSYEQYF. Here the CDR3 DNA reads TGTGCCAGCACCCGAGGGGACAGCTCCTACGAGCAGTACTTC.

The J gene is TRBJ2-1, the V gene TRBV6-5; D remains unclear. The CDR3 is 11 residues long. CDR1 is MNHEY and CDR2 is SVGAGI in the germline V gene. The ends were cut back, 7 bases at V and 8 bases at J, with 9 bases in the middle. CDR3 amino acids: CASKRSDEQFF. The CDR3 bases are TGTGCCAGCAAGAGGTCTGATGAGCAGTTCTTC.

This clone has a single count. The chain links TRBV30 to TRBJ1-3; 9 nucleotides match TRBD1. This CDR3 has 19 amino acids. V dropped 3 bases and J dropped 3; count of bases not matched to a gene: 18. Germline V gene data show CDR1 as GTSNPN and CDR2 as SVGIG (reference sequence). The CDR3 bases are TGTGCCTGGAGCCCCGCCTCTGGGACAGGGTTTTCAATTGGAAACACCATATATTTT. Translating gives CAWSPASGTGFSIGNTIYF.

The chain couples TRBV3-1 (or the pseudogene TRBV3-2) to TRBJ1-4; TRBD1 might be the D (5 bases). V was clipped by 4 bases and J by 8 bases, with 14 bases between them. The CDR3 extends over 14 amino acids. Per the germline V gene, CDR1 is LGHDT and CDR2 is YNNKEL (reference sequence). The CDR3 here is CASSPPGGVEKLFF. In nucleotides, the CDR3 is TGTGCCAGCAGCCCCCCCGGGGGGGTGGAAAAACTGTTTTTT.

The chain employs TRBV6-1 and TRBJ2-7; D ambiguous. The V end was cut by 1 base, the J end by 0 bases, with 7 bases between. CDR3 length equals 14 residues. Germline lookup yields CDR1 MNHNS and CDR2 SASEGT. CDR3 region: CASSEGLGSYEQYF. The CDR3 DNA follows: TGTGCCAGCAGTGAAGGGCTAGGCTCCTACGAGCAGTACTTC.

CDR3 in amino acids: CASSQDSSMKYF. The CDR3 coding sequence is TGCGCCAGCAGCCAAGACAGTTCGATGAAGTATTTT. The chain links TRBV5-1 to TRBJ2-3; TRBD1 might be the D (5 bases). Germline-derived CDR1 and CDR2 are SGHRS and YFSETQ. V was cut by 4 bases and J by 13 bases, with 16 bases left in between. The length of the CDR3 is 12 residues.

CDR3 nucleotide sequence: TGTGCCTGGAGTCCGGGAAAGAACACCGGGGAGCTGTTTTTT. Amino acids: CAWSPGKNTGELFF. The chain recombines TRBV30 with TRBJ2-2, with a possible D match to TRBD2 (5 bases). V was cut by 2 bases and J by 1 base, with 8 bases left in between. This CDR3 region has 14 residues. CDR1 and CDR2 from the germline V gene are GTSNPN and SVGIG (reference sequence).

This chain's CDR3 is CASSPRSFAYGYTF. The DNA for the CDR3 is TGTGCCAGCAGCCCCCGGTCATTTGCCTATGGCTACACCTTC. The chain couples TRBV5-8 to TRBJ1-2; D not certain. V dropped 4 bases and J dropped 4 bases, with 14 bases sitting between them. Germline V CDR1 and CDR2: SGHTS, YDEGEE. This CDR3 contains 14 residues.

J is TRBJ2-2 and V is TRBV13, with D maybe TRBD1 (6 bases). CDR1 PRHDT and CDR2 FYEKMQ come from the germline V gene (reference sequence). The length of the CDR3 is 15 residues. V lost 4 bases and J 0 bases, leaving 9 bases between the germline ends. CDR3 bases: TGTGCCAGCAGCTCCAGGGGCCCGAACACCGGGGAGCTGTTTTTT. It is translated as CASSSRGPNTGELFF.

The rearrangement links TRBV30 to TRBJ1-6; 9 nucleotides line up with TRBD1. The germline V gene has CDR1 GTSNPN and CDR2 SVGIG (reference sequence). The CDR3 consists of 15 residues. Trimming cost V 4 bases and J 7 bases; bases outside gene matches: 8. The CDR3 loop is CAWNNRDRANSPLHF. The CDR3 region has the DNA TGTGCCTGGAACAACCGGGACAGGGCGAATTCACCCCTCCACTTT.

This clone was counted between two and nine times. The J gene is TRBJ1-1, the V gene TRBV28; TRBD1 might be the D (6 bases). The CDR3 spans 14 residues. CDR1 MDHEN and CDR2 SYDVKM come from the germline V gene. V was clipped by 6 bases and J by 0 bases, with 11 bases between them. In nucleotides, the CDR3 is TGTGCCAGCAGCGGACAGCCAGTGAACACTGAAGCTTTCTTT. Residues: CASSGQPVNTEAFF.

This clone was seen a handful of times. The J gene is TRBJ1-2, the V gene TRBV7-9; D not resolved. The germline CDR1 and CDR2 sequences are SEHNR and FQNEAQ (reference sequence). Trimming left V 5 bases short and J 5 bases short, with 6 bases between. The CDR3 covers 11 residues. The CDR3 loop is CASSADYGYTF. The CDR3 coding sequence is TGTGCCAGCAGCGCAGATTATGGCTACACCTTC.

The chain has TRBV7-6 and TRBJ2-7; TRBD2 matches at 10 bases. The germline CDR1 and CDR2 sequences are SGHVS and FNYEAQ. CDR3 size: 15 residues. V dropped 5 bases and J dropped 4; count of bases not matched to a gene: 8. The CDR3 loop reads CASSREGSGGYEQYF. The CDR3 DNA reads as TGTGCCAGCAGCCGGGAGGGTAGCGGGGGGTACGAGCAGTACTTC.